The 11 T cell receptor beta chains reported below all come from one sample, sequenced in a study of blood T cells in healthy people across ages. The use of a sample-barcoded 5' primer and a J-beta primer mix characterized a second PCR of about 6 to 11 cycles. Each CDR3 protein is one row after TCRdb ran MiXCR on the 5' RACE reads. The data hold under 800,000 distinct CDR3 sequences, with 43% observed a single time. Input material: blood. These receptors came from a woman aged 55-75 years in good health.

This clonotype was seen many times. V gene TRBV6-5 combines with J gene TRBJ2-1; D is ambiguous. CDR1 MNHEY and CDR2 SVGAGI come from the germline V gene. The CDR3 has 12 amino acids. Trimming cost V 4 bases and J 10 bases, with 11 bases left between them. DNA for the CDR3: TGTGCCAGCAGTTCAGCAGCCAGGGAGCAGTTCTTC. Translation: CASSSAAREQFF.

This clonotype was counted at least ten times. The J gene is TRBJ1-2, the V gene TRBV5-1; 7 bases agree with TRBD1. The V gene end was trimmed by 0 bases and the J gene end by 8 bases; junction bases not matched to a gene: 1. The CDR3 has 12 amino acids. Germline V lookup: CDR1 SGHRS, CDR2 YFSETQ. The CDR3 DNA is TGCGCCAGCAGCTTGGAAGGGGGCGGCTACACCTTC. This sequence encodes CASSLEGGGYTF. Looking up the rest from reference TRBV5-1 and TRBJ1-2 gives the full variable domain: KAGVTQTPRYLIKTRGQQVTLSCSPISGHRSVSWYQQTPGQGLQFLFEYFSETQRNKGNFPGRFSGRQFSNSRSEMNVSTLELGDSALYLCASSLEGGGYTFGSGTRLTVV.

This clonotype was detected many times. The V and J genes are TRBV3-1 and TRBJ2-7; TRBD2 might be the D (5 bases). This CDR3 region has 13 residues. Trimming cost V 0 bases and J 7 bases, with 10 bases left between them. CDR1 is LGHDT and CDR2 is YNNKEL in the germline V gene (reference sequence). Written as DNA, the CDR3 is TGTGCCAGCAGCCAAGATAGACGGGGTGAGCAGTACTTC. Its protein is CASSQDRRGEQYF.

Concerning this clonotype itself: A clone one base away is much larger, so this may be a read error. The V gene is TRBV12-3 or TRBV12-4, the J gene TRBJ2-7; D possibly corresponds to TRBD1 (6 bases). The DNA matches TRBJ2-5 better at its end, which makes the J call doubtful. CDR3 size: 13 residues. The CDR3 loop reads CVSSLGQKETQYF. The CDR3 DNA is TGTGTCAGCAGTTTAGGACAGAAAGAGACCCAGTACTTC.

The chain combines TRBV18 with TRBJ1-1; 7 bases fit TRBD1. V was clipped by 4 bases and J by 4 bases; unmatched bases: 6. This CDR3 is 14 amino acids long. Germline V gene sequence: CDR1 KGHSH, CDR2 LQKENI. As DNA, the CDR3 is TGTGCCAGCTCACTTCTGACAGGGCCCACTGAAGCTTTCTTT. Amino acid sequence: CASSLLTGPTEAFF.

In regard to this clonotype: A much larger clonotype is one base distant, so this may be a read error. The chain links TRBV15 to TRBJ2-5, with D possibly being TRBD1 or TRBD2 (6 bases each). Germline V lookup: CDR1 LNHNV, CDR2 YYDKDF (reference sequence). V was pared by 0 bases and J by 11 bases, with 19 bases between. The CDR3 is made up of 15 amino acids. The CDR3 coding sequence is TGTGCCACCAGCAGAGATCGGGGGCAGGGTCAAGAGCAGTACTTC. Translated, it gives CATSRDRGQGQEQYF.

The chain links TRBV3-1 to TRBJ2-4; perhaps D is TRBD1 or TRBD2 (5 bases each). V lost 0 bases, J lost 13 bases, and 16 bases lay in between. CDR1 LGHDT and CDR2 YNNKEL come from the germline V gene (reference sequence). The CDR3 runs to 14 residues. This CDR3 reads CASSQDGDEDAQYF. In DNA, the CDR3 is TGTGCCAGCAGCCAAGATGGGGACGAGGACGCACAGTACTTC.

The chain uses TRBV27 and TRBJ1-2, with 8 bases identical to TRBD1. Looked up from germline, CDR1 is MNHEY and CDR2 is SMNVEV (reference sequence). Trimming took 5 bases from V and 4 from J; bases not matched to a gene: 18. This CDR3 is 18 amino acids long. This CDR3 reads CASSLYPTGAMTSYGYTF. As DNA, the CDR3 is TGTGCCAGCAGTCTCTACCCGACAGGGGCGATGACATCCTATGGCTACACCTTC.

This chain joins TRBV28 and TRBJ1-1; no clear D gene. With 2 bases removed from V and 10 bases from J, the gap between germline ends came to 8 bases. Germline-derived CDR1 and CDR2 are MDHEN and SYDVKM. This CDR3 is built from 11 residues. The CDR3 coding sequence is TGTGCCAGCAGTTTAATGGGTACAGCTTTCTTT. The encoded protein is CASSLMGTAFF. Full variable domain (missing parts from reference TRBV28 and TRBJ1-1): DVKVTQSSRYLVKRTGEKVFLECVQDMDHENMFWYRQDPGLGLRLIYFSYDVKMKEKGDIPEGYSVSREKKERFSLILESASTNQTSMYLCASSLMGTAFFGQGTRLTVV.

This chain links TRBV7-2 with TRBJ1-1, with 11 bases lining up with TRBD1. Trimming at V came to 5 bases and at J to 3 bases, leaving 2 bases not matched to a gene. Looked up from germline, CDR1 is SGHTA and CDR2 is FQGNSA. The CDR3 loop spans 14 amino acids. DNA for the CDR3: TGTGCCAGCAGCGGGGGACAGGGGGACACTGAAGCTTTCTTT. Protein sequence: CASSGGQGDTEAFF.

This clonotype has only one observation. The chain joins TRBV6-2 or TRBV6-3 to TRBJ2-1, with 7 bases identical to TRBD2. The CDR3 runs to 17 residues. CDR1 and CDR2 from the germline V gene are MNHEY and SVGEGT. J lost 8 bases, V lost 3 bases, and 16 bases had no gene match. The CDR3 DNA sequence: TGTGCCAGCAGTTATCGGCCGGGCGGGGGAAGTAGCGATGAGCAGTTCTTC. As protein: CASSYRPGGGSSDEQFF.